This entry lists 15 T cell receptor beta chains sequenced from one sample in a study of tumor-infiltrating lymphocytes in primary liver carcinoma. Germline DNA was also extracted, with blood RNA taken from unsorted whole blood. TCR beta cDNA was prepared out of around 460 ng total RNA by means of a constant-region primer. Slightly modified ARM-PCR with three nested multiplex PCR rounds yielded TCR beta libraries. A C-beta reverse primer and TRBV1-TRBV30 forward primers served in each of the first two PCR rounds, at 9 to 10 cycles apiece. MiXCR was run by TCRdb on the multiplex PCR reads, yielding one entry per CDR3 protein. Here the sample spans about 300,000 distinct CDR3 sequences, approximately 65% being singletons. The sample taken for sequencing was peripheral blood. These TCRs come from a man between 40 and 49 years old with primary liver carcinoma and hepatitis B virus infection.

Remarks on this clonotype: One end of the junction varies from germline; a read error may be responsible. This chain's CDR3 is CNVASVETQYF. The CDR3 region has the DNA TGCAACGTTGCCAGTGTTGAGACCCAGTACTTC. This chain joins TRBV29-1 and TRBJ2-5; D remains ambiguous. The germline V gene encodes CDR1 SQVTM and CDR2 ANQGSEA. The CDR3 contains 11 residues.

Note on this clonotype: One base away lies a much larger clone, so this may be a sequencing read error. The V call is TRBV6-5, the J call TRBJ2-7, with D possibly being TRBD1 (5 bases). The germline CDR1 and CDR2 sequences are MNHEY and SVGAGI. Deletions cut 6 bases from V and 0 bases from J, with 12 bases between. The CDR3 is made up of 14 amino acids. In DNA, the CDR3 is TGTGCCAGCAGCGTTCTGACAGACTCCTACGAGCAGTACTTC. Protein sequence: CASSVLTDSYEQYF.

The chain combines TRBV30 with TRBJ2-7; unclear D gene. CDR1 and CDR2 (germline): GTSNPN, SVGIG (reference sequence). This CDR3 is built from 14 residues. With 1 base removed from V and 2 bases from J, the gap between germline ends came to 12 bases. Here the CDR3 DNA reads TGTGCCTGGAGTGCCGGGTACGGAACCTACGAGCAGTACTTC. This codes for CAWSAGYGTYEQYF.

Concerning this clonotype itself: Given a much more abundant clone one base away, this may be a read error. In nucleotides, the CDR3 is TGCAGCGTTGGGGTCCGAGGTGGGGCCAACGTCCTGACTTTC. Translated, it gives CSVGVRGGANVLTF. The rearrangement joins TRBV29-1 to TRBJ2-6; D uncertain. CDR1 is SQVTM, CDR2 ANQGSEA, per germline. The CDR3 is 14 amino acids. Trimming took 4 bases from V and 3 from J, leaving 10 bases between them.

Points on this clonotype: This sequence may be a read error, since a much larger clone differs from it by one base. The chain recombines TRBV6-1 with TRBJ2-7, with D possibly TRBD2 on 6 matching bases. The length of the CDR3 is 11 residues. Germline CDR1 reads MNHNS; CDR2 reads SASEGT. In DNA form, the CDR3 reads TGTGCCAGCAGTGGGTGGACTAACGGGATCTTC. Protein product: CASSGWTNGIF.

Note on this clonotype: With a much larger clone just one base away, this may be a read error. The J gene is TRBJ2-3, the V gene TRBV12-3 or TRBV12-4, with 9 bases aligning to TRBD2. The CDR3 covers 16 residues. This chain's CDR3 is CANSLGSGRPTDTQYF. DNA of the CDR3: TGTGCCAACAGTTTAGGGAGCGGGAGGCCCACAGATACGCAGTATTTT.

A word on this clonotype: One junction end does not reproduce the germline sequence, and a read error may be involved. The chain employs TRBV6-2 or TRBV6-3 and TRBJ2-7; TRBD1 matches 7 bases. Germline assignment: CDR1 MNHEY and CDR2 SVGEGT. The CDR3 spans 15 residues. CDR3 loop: CASSSPGTDGYERYF. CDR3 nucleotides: TGTGCCAGCAGTTCCCCCGGGACAGACGGGTACGAGCGGTACTTC.

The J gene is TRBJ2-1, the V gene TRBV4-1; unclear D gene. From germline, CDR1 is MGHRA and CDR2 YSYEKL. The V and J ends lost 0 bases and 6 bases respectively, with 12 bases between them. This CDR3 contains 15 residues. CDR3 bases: TGCGCCAGCAGCCAAGATTCTCAGCCCGGCAATGAGCAGTTCTTC. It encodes CASSQDSQPGNEQFF.

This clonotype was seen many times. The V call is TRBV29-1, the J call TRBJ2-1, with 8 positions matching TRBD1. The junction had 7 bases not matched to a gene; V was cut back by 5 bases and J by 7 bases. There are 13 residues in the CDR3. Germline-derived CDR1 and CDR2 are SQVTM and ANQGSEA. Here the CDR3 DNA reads TGCAGCGTTCCCCGGACAGGGTATAATGAGCAGTTCTTC. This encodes CSVPRTGYNEQFF.

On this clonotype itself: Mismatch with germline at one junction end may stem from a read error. CDR3 loop: CASSLTGVSTDTPYF. The CDR3 nucleotides are TGCGCCAGCAGCTTGACAGGGGTTAGCACAGATACGCCGTATTTT. V usage is TRBV5-1 and J usage is TRBJ2-3; 7 nucleotides align to TRBD1. The CDR3 loop spans 15 amino acids. Per germline, CDR1 SGHRS and CDR2 YFSETQ.

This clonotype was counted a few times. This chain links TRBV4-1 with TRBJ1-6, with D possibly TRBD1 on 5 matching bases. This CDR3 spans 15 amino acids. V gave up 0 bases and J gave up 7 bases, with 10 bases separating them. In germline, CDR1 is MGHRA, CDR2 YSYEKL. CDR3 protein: CASSQDGGGNSPLHF. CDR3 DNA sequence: TGCGCCAGCAGCCAAGATGGGGGAGGGAATTCACCCCTCCACTTT.

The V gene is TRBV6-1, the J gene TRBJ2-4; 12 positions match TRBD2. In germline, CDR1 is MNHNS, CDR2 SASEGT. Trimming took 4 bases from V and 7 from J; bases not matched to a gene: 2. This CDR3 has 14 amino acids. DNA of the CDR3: TGTGCCAGCAGTGTAACTAGCGGGAGGAACATTCAGTACTTC. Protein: CASSVTSGRNIQYF.

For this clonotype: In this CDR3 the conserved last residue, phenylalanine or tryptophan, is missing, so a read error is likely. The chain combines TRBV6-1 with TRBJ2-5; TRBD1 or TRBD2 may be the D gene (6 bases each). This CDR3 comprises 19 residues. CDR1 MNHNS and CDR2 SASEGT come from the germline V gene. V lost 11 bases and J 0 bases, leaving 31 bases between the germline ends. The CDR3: CASRPDGTRVGGYQETQYC. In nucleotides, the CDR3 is TGTGCCTCGCGACCAGACGGAACTCGTGTAGGGGGGTACCAAGAGACCCAGTACTGC.

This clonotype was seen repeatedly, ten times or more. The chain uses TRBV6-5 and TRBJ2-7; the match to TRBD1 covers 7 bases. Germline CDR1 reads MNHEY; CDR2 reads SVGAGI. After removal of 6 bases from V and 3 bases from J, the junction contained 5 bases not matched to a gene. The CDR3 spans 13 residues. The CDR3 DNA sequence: TGTGCCAGCAGGCCGGGACAGAACTACGAGCAGTACTTC. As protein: CASRPGQNYEQYF.

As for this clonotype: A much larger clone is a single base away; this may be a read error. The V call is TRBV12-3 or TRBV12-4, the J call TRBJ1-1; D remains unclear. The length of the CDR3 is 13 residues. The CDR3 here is CASSFTGVTEASF. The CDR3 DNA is TGTGCCAGCAGTTTCACCGGAGTCACTGAAGCTTCCTTT.